A single sample is the source of the 27 T cell receptor beta chains below, sequenced in a study of blood T cells in healthy people across ages. A second PCR of roughly 7 to 11 cycles used a sample-barcoded 5' primer and a J-beta primer mix. MiXCR was run by TCRdb on the 5' RACE reads, yielding one entry per CDR3 protein. The sample lists some 640,000 distinct CDR3 sequences; under 30% were seen once. The material sequenced was blood. The source is a woman at least 80 years old in good health.

This sequence joins TRBV6-6 and TRBJ1-4, with 9 positions matching TRBD1. V lost 7 bases to trimming and J lost 14 bases; unmatched junction nucleotides: 17. The CDR3 sequence is 15 residues long. CDR1 MNHNY and CDR2 SVGAGI come from the germline V gene (reference sequence). The CDR3 here is CASTYIRTGADSLFF. The CDR3 DNA sequence: TGTGCCAGCACCTACATAAGGACAGGGGCCGACTCTCTGTTTTTT.

This clonotype was found many times. The chain couples TRBV7-9 to TRBJ2-7; 9 nucleotides match TRBD1. Germline CDR1 and CDR2: SEHNR and FQNEAQ (reference sequence). V trimming: 4 bases; J trimming: 5 bases; junction bases outside the gene matches: 6. There are 14 residues in the CDR3. The DNA of the CDR3 is TGTGCCAGCAGCTCCTCGGACAGGGGACACGAGCAGTACTTC. It codes for CASSSSDRGHEQYF.

This clonotype was recorded many times. The gene calls are TRBV12-3 or TRBV12-4 and TRBJ1-1; a weak D match, TRBD1 (5 bases). This CDR3 has 14 amino acids. V shed 2 bases and J shed 9 bases, with 16 bases lying between them. CDR3 amino acids: CASSLSSPGGKAFF. As DNA, the CDR3 is TGTGCCAGCAGTTTATCCTCCCCGGGGGGTAAAGCTTTCTTT.

In regard to this clonotype: A much larger clone differs by one base, so this may be a read error. The chain carries TRBV28 and TRBJ2-1; D is ambiguous. Per the germline V gene, CDR1 is MDHEN and CDR2 is SYDVKM. The CDR3 extends over 11 amino acids. CDR3 bases: TGTGTCAGCAGTTTCCAGCAAGACCGGTTCTTC. Protein product: CVSSFQQDRFF.

This clonotype occurred many times. V usage is TRBV20-1 and J usage is TRBJ2-5, with 7 bases identical to TRBD2. Germline CDR1 is DFQATT and CDR2 is SNEGSKA (reference sequence). V dropped 5 bases and J dropped 11; count of bases not matched to a gene: 8. The CDR3 has 11 residues. The CDR3 coding sequence is TGCAGTGCTTTGGGAGGGGTAAAGCAGTACTTC. Translating gives CSALGGVKQYF.

This clonotype was counted many times. The chain couples TRBV6-2 or TRBV6-3 to TRBJ2-1; the D gene is possibly TRBD2 (6 bases). This CDR3 spans 16 amino acids. V was clipped by 4 bases and J by 10 bases, with 23 bases between them. The germline CDR1 and CDR2 sequences are MNHEY and SVGEGT. The CDR3 sequence is CASSWAIRLVSPEQFF. DNA of the CDR3: TGTGCCAGCAGTTGGGCGATCCGACTAGTCAGTCCCGAGCAGTTCTTC.

The table lists this clonotype with a few counts. This sequence joins TRBV5-1 and TRBJ2-1; D tentatively reads TRBD1 or TRBD2 (5 bases each). The CDR3 sequence is 15 residues long. The V end was cut by 0 bases, the J end by 4 bases, with 11 bases between. Germline assignment: CDR1 SGHRS and CDR2 YFSETQ. Written as DNA, the CDR3 is TGCGCCAGCAGCTTGGAGGGGACGGAATACAATGAGCAGTTCTTC. Translation gives CASSLEGTEYNEQFF.

This clonotype was seen repeatedly, ten times or more. The chain links TRBV11-2 to TRBJ2-3; unclear D gene. CDR1 is SGHAT, CDR2 FQNNGV, per germline. V lost 4 bases and J lost 1, with 18 bases in between. The CDR3 loop spans 17 amino acids. As DNA, the CDR3 is TGTGCCAGCAGCTGGGAACGGCAGATCTCGGGCACAGATACGCAGTATTTT. The encoded protein is CASSWERQISGTDTQYF.

About this clonotype: One end of the junction fails to match germline, which may point to a read error. The chain uses TRBV7-8 and TRBJ1-1; D not certain. From germline, CDR1 is SGHVS and CDR2 FQNEAQ. The CDR3 runs 14 residues. The CDR3 region is CASSLGKVNTEAFF. CDR3 bases: TGTGCCAGCAGCTTAGGAAAGGTGAATACTGAAGCTTTCTTT.

This clonotype was counted many times. This sequence joins TRBV20-1 and TRBJ2-7; a weak D match, TRBD2 (7 bases). This CDR3 is built from 14 residues. The germline V gene has CDR1 DFQATT and CDR2 SNEGSKA (reference sequence). Trimming stripped 0 bases from V and 10 bases from J, with 19 bases between. DNA of the CDR3: TGCAGTGCTAGAGACGGGGGGCTGGATCCACTCCAGTACTTC. Translation: CSARDGGLDPLQYF.

The chain joins TRBV10-3 to TRBJ1-4; 12 bases are a match to TRBD1. V lost 4 bases to trimming and J lost 8 bases; unmatched junction nucleotides: 11. Germline loops: CDR1 ENHRY, CDR2 SYGVKD. The CDR3 contains 17 residues. The CDR3 here is CAISVGQGAQGNEKLFF. DNA of the CDR3: TGTGCCATCAGTGTGGGACAGGGGGCGCAGGGCAACGAAAAACTGTTTTTT.

This clonotype came up a few times. The chain is built from TRBV5-6 and TRBJ1-2; D remains unclear. V was pared by 5 bases and J by 4 bases, with 15 bases between. The germline V gene encodes CDR1 SGHDT and CDR2 YYEEEE. This CDR3 spans 14 amino acids. CDR3 in DNA: TGTGCCAGCAGGAGTACAGACGGACTCTATGGCTACACCTTC. As protein: CASRSTDGLYGYTF. Drawing the rest from reference TRBV5-6 and TRBJ1-2, the complete variable domain is DAGVTQSPTHLIKTRGQQVTLRCSPKSGHDTVSWYQQALGQGPQFIFQYYEEEERQRGNFPDRFSGHQFPNYSSELNVNALLLGDSALYLCASRSTDGLYGYTFGSGTRLTVV.

This clonotype was seen more than once but under ten times. The chain has TRBV2 and TRBJ1-2; 8 nucleotides match TRBD1. After removal of 9 bases from V and 4 bases from J, the junction contained 7 bases not matched to a gene. This CDR3 is 13 amino acids long. Germline V gives CDR1 SNHLY, CDR2 FYNNEI. DNA for the CDR3: TGTGCCAGTAAGACCGGGACAGGCTATGGCTACACCTTC. It yields the protein CASKTGTGYGYTF.

This clonotype has ten or more counts. The rearrangement uses TRBV7-2 and TRBJ1-6; D is possibly TRBD1 (5 bases). CDR1 is SGHTA, CDR2 FQGNSA, per germline. The CDR3 sequence is 20 residues long. Between the trimmed V and J ends, which lost 1 base and 7 bases, there was a span of 26 bases. CDR3 region: CASSLVGLKGRISVNSPLHF. The CDR3 region has the DNA TGTGCCAGCAGCTTAGTGGGGCTAAAAGGGCGGATCTCCGTAAATTCACCCCTCCACTTT. Full variable domain (rest looked up from reference TRBV7-2 and TRBJ1-6): GAGVSQSPSNKVTEKGKDVELRCDPISGHTALYWYRQSLGQGLEFLIYFQGNSAPDKSGLPSDRFSAERTGGSVSTLTIQRTQQEDSAVYLCASSLVGLKGRISVNSPLHFGNGTRLTVT.

This clonotype occurred once. This chain joins TRBV5-1 and TRBJ1-3; weak D call: TRBD1 (5 bases). The CDR3 extends over 14 amino acids. Germline V CDR1 and CDR2: SGHRS, YFSETQ. V lost 3 bases and J lost 0, with 7 bases in between. The CDR3 here is CASSSDSSGNTIYF. The DNA for the CDR3 is TGCGCCAGCAGCTCCGACAGCTCTGGAAACACCATATATTTT.

This clonotype occurred many times. The chain joins TRBV4-1 to TRBJ1-2; D unresolved. The germline V and J ends were trimmed by 0 bases and 4 bases, with 6 bases remaining between them. Germline lookup yields CDR1 MGHRA and CDR2 YSYEKL. This CDR3 spans 13 amino acids. The CDR3 sequence: CASSQDNGYGYTF. The CDR3 nucleotides read TGCGCCAGCAGCCAAGATAACGGCTATGGCTACACCTTC.

The rearrangement links TRBV7-9 to TRBJ2-3; 9 positions match TRBD1. This CDR3 is 14 amino acids long. Germline CDR1 and CDR2: SEHNR and FQNEAQ (reference sequence). V lost 9 bases, J lost 8 bases, and 12 bases stayed unmatched. The CDR3 coding sequence is TGTGCCAGTGGACAGGGGCGTATGAGAGGTACGCAGTATTTT. Amino acid sequence: CASGQGRMRGTQYF. The whole variable domain, remainder taken from reference TRBV7-9 and TRBJ2-3, is DTGVSQNPRHKITKRGQNVTFRCDPISEHNRLYWYRQTLGQGPEFLTYFQNEAQLEKSRLLSDRFSAERPKGSFSTLEIQRTEQGDSAMYLCASGQGRMRGTQYFGPGTRLTVL.

This rearrangement joins TRBV14 to TRBJ1-1; TRBD1 aligns across 7 bases. CDR3 length: 16 residues. V dropped 3 bases and J dropped 1; count of bases not matched to a gene: 8. CDR1 is SGHDN and CDR2 is FVKESK in the germline V gene. For the CDR3, the DNA is TGTGCCAGCAGCCACATCAAGGGGGACAGGAACACTGAAGCTTTCTTT. Translated, it gives CASSHIKGDRNTEAFF.

With respect to this clonotype: Being one base from a much bigger clone, this may be a read error. The rearrangement links TRBV30 to TRBJ2-7, with D possibly matching TRBD2 (5 bases). CDR3 size: 12 residues. Deletions cut 5 bases from V and 7 bases from J, with 15 bases between. The germline V gene encodes CDR1 GTSNPN and CDR2 SVGIG (reference sequence). The CDR3 loop reads CAWAGQNNEQYF. The CDR3 bases are TGTGCCTGGGCGGGTCAGAACAATGAGCAGTACTTC.

This chain links TRBV19 with TRBJ2-3; TRBD1 is a possible D gene (5 bases). The length of the CDR3 is 16 residues. V was pared by 5 bases and J by 2 bases, with 17 bases between. Germline values: CDR1 LNHDA, CDR2 SQIVND (reference sequence). This CDR3 is CASSSAPGWVTDTQYF. The CDR3 DNA sequence: TGTGCCAGTAGTTCAGCACCAGGGTGGGTCACAGATACGCAGTATTTT.

This clonotype was seen ten or more times. CDR3 amino acids: CASSLIPGGGHEQFF. Here the CDR3 DNA reads TGTGCCAGCAGCTTAATACCCGGCGGGGGGCATGAGCAGTTCTTC. The chain recombines TRBV7-2 with TRBJ2-1; 8 bases are a match to TRBD2. CDR1 is SGHTA, CDR2 FQGNSA, per germline. Unmatched junction bases numbered 8, after V lost 2 bases and J lost 8 bases. The CDR3 has 15 amino acids.

With respect to this clonotype: Just one base apart from a much larger clone, this may be a read error. The chain uses TRBV10-3 and TRBJ2-5; TRBD1 or TRBD2 may be the D gene (5 bases each). Trimming removed 8 bases from V and 11 bases from J, with 27 bases in between. This CDR3 region has 15 residues. Per the germline V gene, CDR1 is ENHRY and CDR2 is SYGVKD. CDR3 nucleotides: TGTGCCATCGGCAACCGGGACGCGGAATACAATGAGCAGTACTTC. As protein: CAIGNRDAEYNEQYF.

The V gene is TRBV6-1, the J gene TRBJ1-5; D is unresolved. The ends were cut back, 4 bases at V and 6 bases at J, with 13 bases in the middle. This CDR3 spans 14 amino acids. Germline V gene sequence: CDR1 MNHNS, CDR2 SASEGT. The CDR3 spells CASSGPAAGQPQHF. DNA of the CDR3: TGTGCCAGCAGTGGGCCCGCTGCAGGTCAGCCCCAGCATTTT.

V gene TRBV29-1 combines with J gene TRBJ2-3; D is unclear. There are 14 residues in the CDR3. Between the trimmed V and J ends, which lost 4 bases and 0 bases, there was a span of 11 bases. Looked up from germline, CDR1 is SQVTM and CDR2 is ANQGSEA. CDR3 nucleotides: TGCAGCGTTGGAGGCAGAACTAGCACAGATACGCAGTATTTT. Encoded protein: CSVGGRTSTDTQYF.

This clonotype was seen a single time. This chain links TRBV12-3 or TRBV12-4 with TRBJ2-7, with 7 bases that match TRBD1. The V segment lost 2 bases and the J segment 6 bases; nucleotides outside the gene matches: 10. This CDR3 comprises 15 residues. The CDR3: CASSLRDRRASEQYF. In DNA form, the CDR3 reads TGTGCCAGCAGTTTACGGGACAGACGGGCGTCCGAGCAGTACTTC.

This chain connects TRBV4-1 to TRBJ1-2; D is perhaps TRBD1 (5 bases). The CDR3 totals 15 residues. V was shortened by 1 base and J by 0 bases, with 9 bases between the two germline ends. Germline V gene data show CDR1 as MGHRA and CDR2 as YSYEKL. In nucleotides, the CDR3 is TGCGCCAGCAGCCAAGCTGACAGTCCTAACTATGGCTACACCTTC. It is translated as CASSQADSPNYGYTF.

This clonotype was counted ten times or more. The CDR3 protein is CASSYGGTRLAKNIQYF. The CDR3 nucleotides are TGTGCCAGCAGTTACGGAGGGACTCGGCTAGCCAAAAACATTCAGTACTTC. The V call is TRBV6-2 or TRBV6-3, the J call TRBJ2-4; tentative D call: TRBD2 (6 bases). Trimming pared 2 bases from V and 0 bases from J, leaving 14 bases between. Germline CDR1 is MNHEY and CDR2 is SVGEGT. CDR3 length equals 17 residues.